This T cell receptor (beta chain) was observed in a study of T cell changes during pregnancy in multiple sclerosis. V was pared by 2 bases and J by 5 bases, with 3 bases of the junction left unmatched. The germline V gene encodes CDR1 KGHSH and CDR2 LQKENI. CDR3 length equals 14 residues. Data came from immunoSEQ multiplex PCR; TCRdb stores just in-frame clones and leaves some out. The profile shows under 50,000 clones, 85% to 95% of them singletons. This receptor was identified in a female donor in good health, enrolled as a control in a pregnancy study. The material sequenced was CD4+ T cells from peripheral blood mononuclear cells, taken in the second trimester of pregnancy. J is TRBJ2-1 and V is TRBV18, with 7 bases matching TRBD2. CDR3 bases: TGTGCCAGCTCACCAGGGAGGGAGAACAATGAGCAGTTCTTC. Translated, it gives CASSPGRENNEQFF.